This T cell receptor beta chain was identified in a study of T cell responses to AZD1222 COVID-19 vaccine. The CDR3 has 16 residues. J was trimmed by 4 bases and V by 4 bases; bases with no gene match: 6. Germline V CDR1 and CDR2: SGHRS, YFSETQ. This clone showed up just once. Clones were sequenced by immunoSEQ multiplex PCR, and TCRdb holds only the in-frame ones, with some missing. The table shows some 150,000 clones, with 90% to 95% occurring only once. The input for sequencing was peripheral blood, taken on day 0 of MenACWY control vaccination. The sequence came from an adult in good health. The V call is TRBV5-1, the J call TRBJ2-7, with 15 bases that match TRBD2. In DNA, the CDR3 is TGCGCCAGCAGCGCCGGACTAGCGGGAGGGAGTTACGAGCAGTACTTC. Encoded protein: CASSAGLAGGSYEQYF.